This T cell receptor beta chain was identified in a study of CD8 T cells in Susac syndrome. Susac syndrome patients met recently defined diagnostic criteria for definite or probable disease. RNA was extracted with the RNeasy kit, and a quantity of about 0.5 to 1 ug was reverse transcribed using random hexamers. By means of immunoSEQ multiplex PCR, TCR beta CDR3 spanning 54 Vbeta and 13 Jbeta underwent amplification. TCRdb reprocessed the immunoSEQ multiplex PCR reads with MiXCR, giving one entry per CDR3 protein. The sample has around 80,000 distinct CDR3 sequences; 80% to 95% are singletons. The V end was cut by 10 bases, the J end by 11 bases, with 21 bases between. CDR1 and CDR2 from the germline V gene are LNHDA and SQIVND (reference sequence). CDR3 length: 13 residues.

Material for sequencing was CD8+ T cells from PBMCs. This clonotype was obtained from a human donor with Susac syndrome. The rearrangement joins TRBV19 to TRBJ1-5, with TRBD1 as a possible D gene (6 bases). CDR3 region: CATRRRGGGAQHF. CDR3 sequence (DNA): TGTGCCACCAGAAGGCGAGGGGGTGGAGCCCAGCATTTT.